This T cell receptor (beta chain) is drawn from a study of blood T cells in healthy people across ages. Study-level background: Per every two T cells, about one barcoded beta molecule was captured by template switching. General study results and limits: With unsorted PBMCs, a conclusive comparison of naive versus antigen-experienced cells was not possible.

Sample-barcoded 5' priming and a J-beta primer mix drove a second PCR of roughly 6 to 12 cycles. Each cDNA molecule received a tag from a template-switch adaptor that had 12 random nucleotides. Individual samples furnished no less than 2.5 million CDR3-containing paired-end reads apiece. Using its own MiXCR run on the 5' RACE reads, TCRdb lists one record per CDR3 protein. The data contain roughly 2 million distinct CDR3 sequences, roughly 50% of them singletons. A note on this clonotype: Its antigen is not known.

Looked up from germline, CDR1 is SGHRS and CDR2 is YFSETQ. The CDR3 contains 12 residues. Trimming took off 2 bases at V and 13 bases at J, with 13 bases between the two ends. Sequenced: blood. This clonotype was sampled from a woman in her thirties or forties in good health. This chain links TRBV5-1 with TRBJ2-4; no definite D call. The CDR3 is CASSFNFPEQYF. CDR3 DNA sequence: TGCGCCAGCAGCTTTAACTTCCCGGAGCAGTACTTC.